The clone carrying this T cell receptor (beta chain) showed up many times. This sample is part of a study of T cells in Graves' hyperthyroidism and ophthalmopathy. This CDR3 has 14 residues. CDR1 is SEHNR and CDR2 is FQNEAQ in the germline V gene (reference sequence). The ends lost 3 bases at V and 4 bases at J; junction bases unmatched: 4. At least 3 on the Clinical Activity Score was recorded for ophthalmopathy patients, who also had NOSPECS grade at least 4 and duration under 3 months. Clinical symptoms, serum thyroxine, TRAb, thyroid ultrasound and orbital computed tomography established diagnosis. Template material for amplifying TCR beta CDR3 regions consisted of RNA transcripts. A first-round RT-PCR of the TCR CDR3 used the HTBI primer set. TCRdb ran MiXCR on the multiplex PCR reads and lists one entry per CDR3 protein. Here the sample spans approximately 490,000 distinct CDR3 sequences, 22% being singletons.

The chain has TRBV7-9 and TRBJ2-7; TRBD2 matches at 9 bases. Input material: blood. This TCR was sampled from a woman aged 70-85 years with Graves' ophthalmopathy. CDR3 sequence (DNA): TGTGCCAGCAGCTTGGCTAGCGGGGTATACGAGCAGTACTTC. Residues: CASSLASGVYEQYF.